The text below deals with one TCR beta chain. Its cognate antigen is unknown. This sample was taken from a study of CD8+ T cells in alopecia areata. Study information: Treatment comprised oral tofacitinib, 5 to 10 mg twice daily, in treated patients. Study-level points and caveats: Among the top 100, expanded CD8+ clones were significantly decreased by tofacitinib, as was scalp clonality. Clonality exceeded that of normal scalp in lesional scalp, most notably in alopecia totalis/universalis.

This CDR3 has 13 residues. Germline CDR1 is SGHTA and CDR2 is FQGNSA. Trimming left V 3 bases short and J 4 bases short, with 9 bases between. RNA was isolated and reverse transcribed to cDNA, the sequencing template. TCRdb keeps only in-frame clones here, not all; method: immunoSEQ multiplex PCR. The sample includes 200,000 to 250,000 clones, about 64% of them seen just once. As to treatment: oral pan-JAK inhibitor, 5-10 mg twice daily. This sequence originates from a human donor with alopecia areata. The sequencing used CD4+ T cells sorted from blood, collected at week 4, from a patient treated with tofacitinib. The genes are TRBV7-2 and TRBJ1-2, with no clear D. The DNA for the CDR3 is TGTGCCAGCAGCTTTACGCAGAGCTATGGCTACACCTTC. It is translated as CASSFTQSYGYTF.